This T cell receptor (beta chain) was sequenced for a study of blood T cell repertoires in COVID-19. Study background: COVID-19 samples collected from the United States, Italy and Spain covered acute and convalescent phases. From T cells, B-cell-depleted T cells, or PBMCs came the material, which was cDNA or gDNA.

Original processing notes: Amplification of reference gene primers was used by the study to estimate nucleated cell counts. TCRdb's table, derived via immunoSEQ multiplex PCR, lists solely in-frame clones and lacks some. Clone size and the V and J calls come from that table; the DNA yielded D and trimming. The table records approximately 150,000 clones, approximately 88% of them present only once. There are 15 residues in the CDR3. V was clipped by 0 bases and J by 4 bases, with 11 bases between them. CDR1 and CDR2 (germline): SGDLS, YYNGEE. The chain uses TRBV9 and TRBJ2-4; the D gene is possibly TRBD2 (5 bases). This receptor was taken from a human donor in a cohort sampled during active COVID-19. Material for sequencing was peripheral blood. DNA for the CDR3: TGTGCCAGCAGCGTAGAGGGTAGCGCTAAAAACATTCAGTACTTC. It yields the protein CASSVEGSAKNIQYF.